This T cell receptor beta chain is from a study of T cells after yellow fever vaccination. Looking at the study overall: Fractions containing few cells were prepared with SMART-Seq v4 Ultra Low Input. Study results and limitations: Any FACS-sorted repertoire could hold abundant clonotypes that contaminate it from the bulk population.

In this sample, this clonotype turned up a few times. Its target is unknown. CDR1 is LNHDA, CDR2 SQIVND, per germline (reference sequence). The CDR3 totals 16 residues. Between the trimmed V and J ends, which lost 6 bases and 3 bases, there was a span of 18 bases. TCRdb called the 5' RACE reads again in MiXCR, with one record for every CDR3 protein. Among 450,000 to 550,000 distinct CDR3 sequences, around a fifth were seen once, and the ten largest hold about 15%. The sample consisted of PBMCs, taken approximately 22 days after the first yellow fever vaccination. This chain links TRBV19 with TRBJ1-5; possibly TRBD1 for D (6 bases). The source is a young man who received the YFV17D yellow fever vaccine. The CDR3 loop reads CASSSSKGGNNQPQHF. CDR3 coding DNA: TGTGCCAGTAGCTCCTCCAAGGGGGGGAACAATCAGCCCCAGCATTTT. Full variable domain (missing parts from reference TRBV19 and TRBJ1-5): DGGITQSPKYLFRKEGQNVTLSCEQNLNHDAMYWYRQDPGQGLRLIYYSQIVNDFQKGDIAEGYSVSREKKESFPLTVTSAQKNPTAFYLCASSSSKGGNNQPQHFGDGTRLSIL.